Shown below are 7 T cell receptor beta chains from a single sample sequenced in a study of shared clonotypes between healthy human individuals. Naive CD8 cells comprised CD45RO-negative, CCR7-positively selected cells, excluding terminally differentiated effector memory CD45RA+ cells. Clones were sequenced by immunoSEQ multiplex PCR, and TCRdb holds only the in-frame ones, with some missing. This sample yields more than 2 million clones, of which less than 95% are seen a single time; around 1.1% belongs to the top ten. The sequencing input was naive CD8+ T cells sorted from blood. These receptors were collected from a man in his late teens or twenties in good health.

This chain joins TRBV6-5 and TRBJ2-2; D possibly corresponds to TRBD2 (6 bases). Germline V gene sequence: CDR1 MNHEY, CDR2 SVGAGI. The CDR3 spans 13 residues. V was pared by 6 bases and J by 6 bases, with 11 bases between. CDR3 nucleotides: TGTGCCAGCAGCGGAGGGAGTGCCGGGGAGCTGTTTTTT. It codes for CASSGGSAGELFF.

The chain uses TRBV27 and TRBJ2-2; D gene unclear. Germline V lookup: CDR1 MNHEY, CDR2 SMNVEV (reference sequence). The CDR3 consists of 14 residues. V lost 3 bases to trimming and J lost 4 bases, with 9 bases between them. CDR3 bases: TGTGCCAGCAGTTTCCGACCCTTCACCGGGGAGCTGTTTTTT. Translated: CASSFRPFTGELFF.

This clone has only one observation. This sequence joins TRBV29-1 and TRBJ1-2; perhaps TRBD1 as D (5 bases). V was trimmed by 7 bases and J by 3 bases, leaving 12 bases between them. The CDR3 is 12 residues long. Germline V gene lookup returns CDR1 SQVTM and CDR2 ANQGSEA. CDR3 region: CSAAGGDYGYTF. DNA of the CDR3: TGCAGCGCCGCCGGGGGGGACTATGGCTACACCTTC.

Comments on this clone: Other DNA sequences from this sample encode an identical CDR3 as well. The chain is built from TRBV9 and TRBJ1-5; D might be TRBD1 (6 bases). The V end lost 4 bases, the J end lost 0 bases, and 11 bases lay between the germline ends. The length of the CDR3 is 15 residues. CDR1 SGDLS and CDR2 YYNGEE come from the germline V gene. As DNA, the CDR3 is TGTGCCAGCAGCCCAGGGGATTATAGCAATCAGCCCCAGCATTTT. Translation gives CASSPGDYSNQPQHF.

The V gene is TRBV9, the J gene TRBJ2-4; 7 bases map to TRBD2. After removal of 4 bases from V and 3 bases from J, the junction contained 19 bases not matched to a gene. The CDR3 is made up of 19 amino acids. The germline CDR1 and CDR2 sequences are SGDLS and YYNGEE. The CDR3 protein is CASSSPRYRASGDKNIQYF. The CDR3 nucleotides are TGTGCCAGCAGCTCTCCTAGATACCGCGCTAGCGGCGACAAAAACATTCAGTACTTC.

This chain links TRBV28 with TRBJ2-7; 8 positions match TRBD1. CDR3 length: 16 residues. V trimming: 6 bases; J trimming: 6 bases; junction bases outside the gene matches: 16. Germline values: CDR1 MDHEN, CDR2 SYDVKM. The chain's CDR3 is CASSRAPRQGLFEQYF. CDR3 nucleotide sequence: TGTGCCAGCAGCCGCGCACCAAGACAGGGGTTGTTCGAGCAGTACTTC.

The CDR3 nucleotides are TGTGCCAGCAGCGTACAGGGGAACACTGAAGCTTTCTTT. This translates into CASSVQGNTEAFF. The gene calls are TRBV13 and TRBJ1-1; D is perhaps TRBD1 (6 bases). This CDR3 comprises 13 residues. Trimming took off 5 bases at V and 1 base at J, with 8 bases between the two ends. Germline values: CDR1 PRHDT, CDR2 FYEKMQ (reference sequence). Filled out from reference TRBV13 and TRBJ1-1, the complete variable domain reads AAGVIQSPRHLIKEKRETATLKCYPIPRHDTVYWYQQGPGQDPQFLISFYEKMQSDKGSIPDRFSAQQFSDYHSELNMSSLELGDSALYFCASSVQGNTEAFFGQGTRLTVV.